Many counts were recorded for the clone carrying this TCR beta chain. What it recognizes is unknown. This specimen belongs to a study of human T cells and chemical hapten exposure. The study's findings and limits: No alteration of TCRs above 1 in 1000 frequency was seen with DPC sensitization.

Unique molecular identifiers were attached to individual cDNA molecules during library preparation. How the authors handled the data: Samples held a median of approximately 96,000 TCRs, range about 20,000–700,000. One entry per CDR3 protein, called by TCRdb with MiXCR from the RACE reads. The V and J calls and clone size are TCRdb's, not the authors'. The table records about 130,000 distinct CDR3 sequences, around 8.2% of them present only once. V dropped 1 base and J dropped 0; count of bases not matched to a gene: 3. Germline V gene sequence: CDR1 SGHTA, CDR2 FQGNSA. CDR3 length: 15 residues. Noted time point: healthy volunteer bleed at 2 weeks. From whole blood left unfractionated, total RNA was extracted.

The chain uses TRBV7-2 and TRBJ2-7, with TRBD1 matching 7 bases. Material for sequencing was whole blood. The TCR was taken from a male donor in good health. Some clones in this sample may be carry-over from other donors' samples. The CDR3: CASSLDRGSSYEQYF. The CDR3 DNA reads TGTGCCAGCAGCTTAGACAGGGGTAGCTCCTACGAGCAGTACTTC.